Listed below are T cell receptor beta chains from one sample, sequenced in a study of CD8+ T cells in alopecia areata. Method: immunoSEQ multiplex PCR; TCRdb's copy keeps in-frame clones and lacks some. The sample holds under 200,000 clones; 60% to 75% are singletons and the top ten take 13% to 15%. The sequences come from CD4+ T cells sorted from blood, collected at week 24, from a patient treated with tofacitinib. The receptors originated from a human donor with alopecia areata. The CDR3 runs from the conserved cysteine through the conserved F or W. D genes are given only for firm matches. A row's size may be missing; if present it is once, few, many or a size class.

J	V	size	D	CDR3	DNA
TRBJ2-5	TRBV20-1	.	.	CSAEAGETQYF	TGCAGTGCTGAGGCGGGAGAGACCCAGTACTTC
TRBJ2-7	TRBV19	few	TRBD1	CASSPTQGVSYEQYF	TGTGCCAGTAGTCCAACTCAGGGGGTGTCCTACGAGCAGTACTTC
TRBJ1-1	TRBV30	few	.	CAWSVMGIGTEAFF	TGTGCCTGGAGTGTAATGGGGATCGGCACTGAAGCTTTCTTT
TRBJ2-1	TRBV7-9	.	TRBD1	CASSLRQGAYNEQFF	TGTGCCAGCAGCCTACGACAGGGGGCCTACAATGAGCAGTTCTTC
TRBJ2-7	TRBV6-1	few	.	CASSFRGWEYEQYF	TGTGCCAGCAGCTTCCGGGGTTGGGAGTACGAGCAGTACTTC
TRBJ1-1	TRBV29-1	.	.	CSVEGVLAADAFF	TGCAGCGTTGAAGGAGTTCTAGCGGCGGATGCTTTCTTT
TRBJ1-6	TRBV27	few	TRBD1	CASSPRTGPRTSNSPLHF	TGTGCCAGCAGTCCCAGGACAGGGCCAAGAACCTCTAATTCACCCCTCCACTTT
TRBJ2-3	TRBV30	.	TRBD2	CAWTLQRGAQYF	TGTGCCTGGACCCTACAGCGGGGCGCGCAGTATTTT
TRBJ2-7	TRBV27	.	.	CASSFRGGKYTYEQYF	TGTGCCAGCAGTTTCCGAGGGGGGAAGTACACCTACGAGCAGTACTTC
TRBJ1-2	TRBV29-1	.	.	CSVEEWQGTPQYGYTF	TGCAGCGTTGAAGAATGGCAGGGAACCCCCCAGTATGGCTACACCTTC
TRBJ1-5	TRBV30	few	.	CAWSLNSNQPQHF	TGTGCCTGGAGTTTGAACAGCAATCAGCCCCAGCATTTT
TRBJ1-2	TRBV4-1	.	.	CASSQSGDYGYTF	TGCGCCAGCAGCCAATCGGGAGACTATGGCTACACCTTC
TRBJ2-7	TRBV30	.	TRBD2	CAWASGGSSYEQYF	TGTGCCTGGGCTAGCGGGGGAAGCTCCTACGAGCAGTACTTC
TRBJ2-2	TRBV30	.	.	CAWSAPGLNTGELFF	TGTGCCTGGAGCGCCCCGGGACTGAACACCGGGGAGCTGTTTTTT
TRBJ2-5	TRBV30	few	TRBD1	CAWGMGQVYQETQYF	TGTGCCTGGGGAATGGGACAGGTGTACCAAGAGACCCAGTACTTC
TRBJ2-7	TRBV29-1	.	.	CSVEDLRSFLCEQYF	TGCAGCGTTGAAGACTTGAGGAGTTTTCTTTGCGAGCAGTACTTC
TRBJ1-1	TRBV5-1	.	.	CASSLDVSEAFF	TGCGCCAGCAGCTTGGATGTGAGTGAAGCTTTCTTT
TRBJ1-6	TRBV7-3	.	TRBD1	CASSTGQGNSPLHF	TGTGCCAGCAGCACCGGACAGGGAAATTCACCCCTCCACTTT
TRBJ2-3	TRBV6-5	.	.	CASSWDGTDTQYF	TGTGCCAGCAGTTGGGACGGCACAGATACGCAGTATTTT
TRBJ1-1	TRBV6-5	.	.	CASRRQGSRTEAFF	TGTGCCAGCAGACGTCAGGGGAGTAGGACTGAAGCTTTCTTT
TRBJ1-2	TRBV5-1	few	.	CASSLEWGGYGYTF	TGCGCCAGCAGCTTGGAGTGGGGAGGCTATGGCTACACCTTC
TRBJ2-1	TRBV5-1	once	TRBD1	CASSSGQGAFDEQFF	TGCGCCAGCAGCTCGGGACAGGGGGCTTTCGATGAGCAGTTCTTC
TRBJ2-5	TRBV20-1	.	.	CSAEFLETQYF	TGCAGTGCGGAATTCCTGGAGACCCAGTACTTC